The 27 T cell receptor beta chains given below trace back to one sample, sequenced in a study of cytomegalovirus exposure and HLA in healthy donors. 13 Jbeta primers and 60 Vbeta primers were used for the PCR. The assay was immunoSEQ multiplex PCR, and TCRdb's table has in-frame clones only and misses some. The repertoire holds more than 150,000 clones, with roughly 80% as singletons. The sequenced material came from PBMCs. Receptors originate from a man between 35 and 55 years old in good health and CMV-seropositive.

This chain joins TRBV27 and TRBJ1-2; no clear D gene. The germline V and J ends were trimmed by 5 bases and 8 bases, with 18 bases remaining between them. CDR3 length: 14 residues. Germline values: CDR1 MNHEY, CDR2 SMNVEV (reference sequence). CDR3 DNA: TGTGCCAGCAGTGGTTTTAACTCGGCTAGGGGCTACACCTTC. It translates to CASSGFNSARGYTF.

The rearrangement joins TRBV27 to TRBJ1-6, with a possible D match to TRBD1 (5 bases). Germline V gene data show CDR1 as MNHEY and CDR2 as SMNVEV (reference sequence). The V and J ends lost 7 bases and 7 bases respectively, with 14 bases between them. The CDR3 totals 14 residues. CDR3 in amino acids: CASTRGSQNSPLHF. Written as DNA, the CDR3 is TGTGCCAGCACTCGGGGGTCCCAGAATTCACCCCTCCACTTT.

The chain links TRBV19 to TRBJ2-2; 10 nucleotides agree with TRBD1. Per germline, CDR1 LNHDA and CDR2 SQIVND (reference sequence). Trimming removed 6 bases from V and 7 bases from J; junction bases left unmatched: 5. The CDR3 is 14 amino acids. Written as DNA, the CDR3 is TGTGCCAGTAGACGACAGGGGGCTGTCGGGGAGCTGTTTTTT. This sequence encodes CASRRQGAVGELFF. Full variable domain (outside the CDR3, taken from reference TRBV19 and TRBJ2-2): DGGITQSPKYLFRKEGQNVTLSCEQNLNHDAMYWYRQDPGQGLRLIYYSQIVNDFQKGDIAEGYSVSREKKESFPLTVTSAQKNPTAFYLCASRRQGAVGELFFGEGSRLTVL.

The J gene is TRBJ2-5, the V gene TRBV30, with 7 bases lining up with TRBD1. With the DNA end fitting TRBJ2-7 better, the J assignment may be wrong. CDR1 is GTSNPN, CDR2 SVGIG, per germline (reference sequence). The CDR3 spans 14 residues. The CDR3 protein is CAWSAGQATYEQYF. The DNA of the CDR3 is TGTGCCTGGAGTGCTGGACAGGCGACCTACGAGCAGTACTTC.

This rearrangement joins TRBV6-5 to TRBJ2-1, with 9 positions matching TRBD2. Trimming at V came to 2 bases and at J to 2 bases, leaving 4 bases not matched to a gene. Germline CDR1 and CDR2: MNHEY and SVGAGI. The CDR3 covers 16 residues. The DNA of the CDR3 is TGTGCCAGCAGTTACACTCCTAGCGGGGCCTACAATGAGCAGTTCTTC. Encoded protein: CASSYTPSGAYNEQFF.

CDR3: CASSPQAGDTQYF. The CDR3 DNA reads as TGTGCCAGCAGCCCCCAGGCGGGGGATACGCAGTATTTT. This chain links TRBV7-8 with TRBJ2-3; possible D gene TRBD2, 6 bases. The V end was cut by 5 bases, the J end by 6 bases, with 12 bases between. This CDR3 region has 13 residues. In germline, CDR1 is SGHVS, CDR2 FQNEAQ. Drawing the rest from reference TRBV7-8 and TRBJ2-3, the complete variable domain is GAGVSQSPRYKVAKRGQDVALRCDPISGHVSLFWYQQALGQGPEFLTYFQNEAQLDKSGLPSDRFFAERPEGSVSTLKIQRTQQEDSAVYLCASSPQAGDTQYFGPGTRLTVL.

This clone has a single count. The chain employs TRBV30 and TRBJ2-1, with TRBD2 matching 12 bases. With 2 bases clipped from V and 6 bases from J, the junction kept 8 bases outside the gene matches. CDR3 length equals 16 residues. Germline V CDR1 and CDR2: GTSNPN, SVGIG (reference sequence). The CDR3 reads CAWSNRLAGGFNEQFF. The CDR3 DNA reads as TGTGCCTGGAGTAACCGCCTAGCGGGGGGGTTCAATGAGCAGTTCTTC. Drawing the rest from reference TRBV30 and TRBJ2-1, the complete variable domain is SQTIHQWPATLVQPVGSPLSLECTVEGTSNPNLYWYRQAAGRGLQLLFYSVGIGQISSEVPQNLSASRPQDRQFILSSKKLLLSDSGFYLCAWSNRLAGGFNEQFFGPGTRLTVL.

CDR3 in amino acids: CASSAGGLAKNIQYF. CDR3 coding DNA: TGTGCCAGCAGCGCCGGGGGTTTAGCCAAAAACATTCAGTACTTC. V usage is TRBV9 and J usage is TRBJ2-4; a possible D gene is TRBD2 (6 bases). Between the trimmed V and J ends, which lost 3 bases and 0 bases, there was a span of 10 bases. The CDR3 is 15 residues long. CDR1 and CDR2 (germline): SGDLS, YYNGEE.

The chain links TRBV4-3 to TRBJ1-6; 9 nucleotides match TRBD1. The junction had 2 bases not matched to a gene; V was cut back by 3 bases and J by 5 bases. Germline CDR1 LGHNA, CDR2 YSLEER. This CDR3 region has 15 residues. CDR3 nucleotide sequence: TGCGCCAGCAGCCAGGGGACAGGGAATAATTCACCCCTCCACTTT. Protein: CASSQGTGNNSPLHF.

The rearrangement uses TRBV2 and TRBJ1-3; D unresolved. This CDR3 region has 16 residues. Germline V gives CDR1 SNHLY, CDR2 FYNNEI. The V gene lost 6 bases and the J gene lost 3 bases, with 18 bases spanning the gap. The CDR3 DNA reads TGTGCCAGCAGCGACCGGGGTAGCAACGTTGGAAACACCATATATTTT. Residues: CASSDRGSNVGNTIYF.

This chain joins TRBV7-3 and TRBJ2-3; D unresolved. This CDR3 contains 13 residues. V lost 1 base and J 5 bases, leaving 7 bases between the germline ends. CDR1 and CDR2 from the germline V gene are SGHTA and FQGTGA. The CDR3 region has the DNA TGTGCCAGCAGCTTAAACCCGGGAGATACGCAGTATTTT. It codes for CASSLNPGDTQYF.

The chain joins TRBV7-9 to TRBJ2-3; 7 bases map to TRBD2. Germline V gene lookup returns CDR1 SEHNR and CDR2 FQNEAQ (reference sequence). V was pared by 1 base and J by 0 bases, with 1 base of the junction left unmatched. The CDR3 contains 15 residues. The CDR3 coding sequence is TGTGCCAGCAGCTTAGAGCGGGGAAGCACAGATACGCAGTATTTT. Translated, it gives CASSLERGSTDTQYF.

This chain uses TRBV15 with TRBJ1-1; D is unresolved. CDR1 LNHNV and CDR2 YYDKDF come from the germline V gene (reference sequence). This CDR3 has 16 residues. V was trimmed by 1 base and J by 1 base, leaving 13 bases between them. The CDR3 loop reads CATSRVIGRGNTEAFF. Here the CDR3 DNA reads TGTGCCACCAGCAGAGTAATTGGACGGGGGAACACTGAAGCTTTCTTT.

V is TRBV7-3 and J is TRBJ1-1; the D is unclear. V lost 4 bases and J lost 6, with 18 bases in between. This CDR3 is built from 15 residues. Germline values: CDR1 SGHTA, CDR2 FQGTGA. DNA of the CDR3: TGTGCCAGCAGCTACTCGTCGGGGAAGCTCGCTGAAGCTTTCTTT. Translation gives CASSYSSGKLAEAFF. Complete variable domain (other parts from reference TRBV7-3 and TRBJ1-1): GAGVSQTPSNKVTEKGKYVELRCDPISGHTALYWYRQSLGQGPEFLIYFQGTGAADDSGLPNDRFFAVRPEGSVSTLKIQRTERGDSAVYLCASSYSSGKLAEAFFGQGTRLTVV.

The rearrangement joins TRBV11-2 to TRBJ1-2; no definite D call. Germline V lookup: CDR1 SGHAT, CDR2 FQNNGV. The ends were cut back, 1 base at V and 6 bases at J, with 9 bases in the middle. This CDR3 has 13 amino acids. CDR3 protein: CASSLVGRDGYTF. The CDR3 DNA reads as TGTGCCAGCAGCTTAGTTGGTCGGGATGGCTACACCTTC.

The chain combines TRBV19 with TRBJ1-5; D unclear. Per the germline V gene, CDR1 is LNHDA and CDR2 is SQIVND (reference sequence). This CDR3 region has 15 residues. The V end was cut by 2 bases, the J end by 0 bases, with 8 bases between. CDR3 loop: CASSIFQNSNQPQHF. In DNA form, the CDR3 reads TGTGCCAGTAGTATATTTCAGAATAGCAATCAGCCCCAGCATTTT. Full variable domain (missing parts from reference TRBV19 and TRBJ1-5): DGGITQSPKYLFRKEGQNVTLSCEQNLNHDAMYWYRQDPGQGLRLIYYSQIVNDFQKGDIAEGYSVSREKKESFPLTVTSAQKNPTAFYLCASSIFQNSNQPQHFGDGTRLSIL.

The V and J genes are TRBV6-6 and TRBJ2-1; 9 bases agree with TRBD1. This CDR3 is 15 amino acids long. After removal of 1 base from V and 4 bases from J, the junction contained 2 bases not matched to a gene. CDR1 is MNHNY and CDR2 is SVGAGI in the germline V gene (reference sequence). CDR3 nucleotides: TGTGCCAGCAGTTACTGGGACAGGGATTACAATGAGCAGTTCTTC. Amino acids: CASSYWDRDYNEQFF.

The CDR3: CSASSRHEQFF. The CDR3 region has the DNA TGCAGTGCTAGCTCGCGTCATGAGCAGTTCTTC. The V and J genes are TRBV20-1 and TRBJ2-1; no clear D gene. V lost 3 bases, J lost 8 bases, and 8 bases lay in between. The CDR3 consists of 11 residues. The V gene's germline CDR1 is DFQATT and CDR2 SNEGSKA (reference sequence).

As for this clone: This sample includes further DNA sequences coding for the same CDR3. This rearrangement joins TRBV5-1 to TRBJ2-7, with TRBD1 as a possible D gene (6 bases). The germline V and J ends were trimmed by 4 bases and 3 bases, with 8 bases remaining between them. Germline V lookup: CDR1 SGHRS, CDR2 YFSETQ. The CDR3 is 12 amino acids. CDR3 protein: CASSLQGYEQYF. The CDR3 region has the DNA TGCGCCAGCAGCCTACAGGGCTACGAGCAGTACTTC.

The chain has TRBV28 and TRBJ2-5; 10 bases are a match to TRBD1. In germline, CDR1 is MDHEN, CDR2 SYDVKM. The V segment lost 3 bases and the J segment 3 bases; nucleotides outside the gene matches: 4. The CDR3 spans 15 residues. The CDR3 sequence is CASSLSGTGEETQYF. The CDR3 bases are TGTGCCAGCAGTTTGTCGGGGACAGGGGAAGAGACCCAGTACTTC.

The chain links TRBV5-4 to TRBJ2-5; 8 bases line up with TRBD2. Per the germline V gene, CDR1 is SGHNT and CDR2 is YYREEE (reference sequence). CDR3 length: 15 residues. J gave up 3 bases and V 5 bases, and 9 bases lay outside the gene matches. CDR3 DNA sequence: TGTGCCAGCAGATCGAGCGGGGGAGGGGAAGAGACCCAGTACTTC. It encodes CASRSSGGGEETQYF. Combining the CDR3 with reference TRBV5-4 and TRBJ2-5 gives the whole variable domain ETGVTQSPTHLIKTRGQQVTLRCSSQSGHNTVSWYQQALGQGPQFIFQYYREEENGRGNFPPRFSGLQFPNYSSELNVNALELDDSALYLCASRSSGGGEETQYFGPGTRLLVL.

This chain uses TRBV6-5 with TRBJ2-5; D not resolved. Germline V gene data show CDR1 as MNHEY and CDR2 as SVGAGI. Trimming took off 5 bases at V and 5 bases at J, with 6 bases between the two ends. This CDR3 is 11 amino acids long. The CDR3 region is CASSLVETQYF. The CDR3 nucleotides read TGTGCCAGCAGTCTCGTGGAGACCCAGTACTTC.

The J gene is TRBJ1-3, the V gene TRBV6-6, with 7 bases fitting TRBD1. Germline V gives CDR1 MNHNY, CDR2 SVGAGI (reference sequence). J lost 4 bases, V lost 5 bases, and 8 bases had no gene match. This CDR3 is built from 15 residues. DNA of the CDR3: TGTGCCAGCAGTCGGACGACAGGGTACGGAAACACCATATATTTT. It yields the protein CASSRTTGYGNTIYF.

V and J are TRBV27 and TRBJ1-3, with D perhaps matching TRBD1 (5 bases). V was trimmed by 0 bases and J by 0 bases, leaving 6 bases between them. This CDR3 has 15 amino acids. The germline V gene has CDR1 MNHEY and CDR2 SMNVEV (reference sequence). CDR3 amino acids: CASSLSGRSGNTIYF. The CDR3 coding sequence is TGTGCCAGCAGTTTATCGGGGCGCTCTGGAAACACCATATATTTT.

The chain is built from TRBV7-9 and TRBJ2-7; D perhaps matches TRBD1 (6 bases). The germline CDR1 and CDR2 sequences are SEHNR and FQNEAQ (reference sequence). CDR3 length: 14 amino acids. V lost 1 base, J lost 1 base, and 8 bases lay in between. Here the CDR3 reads CASSLVGQSYEQYF. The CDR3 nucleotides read TGTGCCAGCAGCTTAGTTGGACAGTCCTACGAGCAGTACTTC.

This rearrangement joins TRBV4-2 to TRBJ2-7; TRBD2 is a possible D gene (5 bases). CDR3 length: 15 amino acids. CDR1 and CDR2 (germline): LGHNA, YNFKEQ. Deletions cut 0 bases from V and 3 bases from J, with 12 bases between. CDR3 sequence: CASSQEATIDYEQYF. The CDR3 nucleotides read TGTGCCAGCAGCCAAGAGGCGACTATCGACTACGAGCAGTACTTC.

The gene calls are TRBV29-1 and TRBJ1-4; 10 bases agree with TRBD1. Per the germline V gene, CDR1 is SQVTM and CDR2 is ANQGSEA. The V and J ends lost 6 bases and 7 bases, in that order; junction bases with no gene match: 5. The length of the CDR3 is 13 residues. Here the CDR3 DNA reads TGCAGCGTCCGGACAGGGGGTAGTGAAAAACTGTTTTTT. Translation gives CSVRTGGSEKLFF.